This TCR beta chain emerged from a study of blood T cell repertoires in COVID-19. Original processing notes: Estimates of nucleated cell counts were drawn from the amplification of reference gene primers. Method: immunoSEQ multiplex PCR; TCRdb's copy keeps in-frame clones and lacks some. V, J and clone size reflect that table, while D and trimming were determined from the DNA. This repertoire shows some 260,000 clones, around nine tenths found once; its top ten account for approximately 2%. CDR1 and CDR2 from the germline V gene are MDHEN and SYDVKM. The ends were cut back, 3 bases at V and 6 bases at J, with 8 bases in the middle. There are 12 residues in the CDR3.

Source material: PBMCs or T cells enriched from blood (not recorded which). This chain connects TRBV28 to TRBJ1-1, with a tentative D call TRBD1 (6 bases). The clonotype was recovered from a woman aged 18-30 years who had recovered from COVID-19. The CDR3 nucleotides read TGTGCCAGCAGTTTCTCAGGGGCTGAAGCTTTCTTT. This codes for CASSFSGAEAFF.